This T cell receptor (beta chain) was found in a study of blood T cell repertoires in COVID-19. Cohort assignment relied on participant-reported clinical history. The ends were cut back, 4 bases at V and 6 bases at J, with 17 bases in the middle. The CDR3 consists of 15 residues. Germline CDR1 reads SGHVS; CDR2 reads FQNEAQ. In the original processing: Amplified reference gene primers provided the basis for estimating nucleated cell counts. Repertoires were generated with immunoSEQ multiplex PCR, while TCRdb's copy carries only in-frame clones and drops some. V and J calls and clone size are copied from that table; D and trimming were computed from the DNA. The profile shows 150,000 to 200,000 clones, about 77% of them singletons.

This receptor was obtained from a woman aged 50 to 60 with acute COVID-19. Specimen: PBMCs or T cells enriched from blood (not recorded which). The V call is TRBV7-8, the J call TRBJ2-3; D possibly corresponds to TRBD2 (6 bases). The CDR3 region has the DNA TGTGCCAGCAGCTATCAAGGCTCGGCGGGGGATACGCAGTATTTT. This codes for CASSYQGSAGDTQYF.